The next 6 T cell receptor beta chains were all read from a single sample in a study of CD8 T cells in ankylosing spondylitis. TCRdb analysed the 5' RACE reads with MiXCR anew, one entry per CDR3 protein. The sample lists approximately 290,000 distinct CDR3 sequences, 20% to 25% occurring once. Sequencing was carried out using blood, either unsorted or a sorted T cell fraction (not recorded which). These receptors originate from a female donor with ankylosing spondylitis or in good health (not recorded which).

This clonotype was picked up a small number of times. The chain links TRBV7-2 to TRBJ2-1, with 12 positions matching TRBD2. CDR1 is SGHTA and CDR2 is FQGNSA in the germline V gene. Losses at the gene ends were 2 bases for V and 9 bases for J; bases not matched to a gene: 8. The CDR3 totals 16 residues. The CDR3 nucleotides read TGTGCCAGCAGCTTAATTGCTAGCGGGAGGGCCGGTGAGCAGTTCTTC. Translation gives CASSLIASGRAGEQFF.

The V gene is TRBV5-4, the J gene TRBJ2-3, with 10 bases aligning to TRBD2. V gave up 4 bases and J gave up 5 bases; unmatched junction bases: 10. The CDR3 is 16 residues long. Looked up from germline, CDR1 is SGHNT and CDR2 is YYREEE (reference sequence). The CDR3 sequence: CASSPKVAGGGDTQYF. As DNA, the CDR3 is TGTGCCAGCAGCCCTAAGGTAGCGGGAGGTGGAGATACGCAGTATTTT.

This clonotype was counted once. The conserved phenylalanine or tryptophan is not found at the CDR3 terminus, so this likely reflects a read error. The chain recombines TRBV20-1 with TRBJ2-1; 7 nucleotides line up with TRBD2. CDR3 size: 18 residues. Germline CDR1 and CDR2: DFQATT and SNEGSKA (reference sequence). J was trimmed by 4 bases and V by 0 bases; bases with no gene match: 15. CDR3 in DNA: TGCAGTGCTAGAGAGGGGGGACCGGGACTACCGGGATACAATGAGCAGTTCTTG. This translates into CSAREGGPGLPGYNEQFL.

This clonotype has only a few counts. The chain uses TRBV20-1 and TRBJ2-1; 8 bases agree with TRBD2. V lost 4 bases, J lost 0 bases, and 14 bases stayed unmatched. This CDR3 is built from 18 residues. Germline V gene lookup returns CDR1 DFQATT and CDR2 SNEGSKA (reference sequence). CDR3 DNA: TGCAGTGCTATATCCGGGACTAGTTTAAGGAACTCCTACAATGAGCAGTTCTTC. Its protein product is CSAISGTSLRNSYNEQFF.

The chain recombines TRBV20-1 with TRBJ2-1; D remains ambiguous. Trimming took 5 bases from V and 5 from J, leaving 10 bases between them. The CDR3 is 12 amino acids. Germline V gene lookup returns CDR1 DFQATT and CDR2 SNEGSKA (reference sequence). The CDR3 protein is CSASKSDNEQFF. In DNA form, the CDR3 reads TGCAGTGCTTCCAAGTCCGACAATGAGCAGTTCTTC.

The sample holds a few counts of this clonotype. The CDR3 region is CASSLYTSGRAPYNEQFF. In DNA form, the CDR3 reads TGTGCCAGTAGTCTTTACACTAGCGGGAGGGCACCCTACAATGAGCAGTTCTTC. The V gene is TRBV19, the J gene TRBJ2-1; 13 nucleotides agree with TRBD2. The J segment lost 2 bases and the V segment lost 5 bases, leaving 9 bases of the junction unmatched. CDR3 length: 18 residues. The V gene's germline CDR1 is LNHDA and CDR2 SQIVND (reference sequence).